This T cell receptor (beta chain) was captured in a study of shared clonotypes between healthy human individuals. Overall study: Ranging from 18 to 49 in age, donors were two women and three men.

The CDR3 runs to 15 residues. CDR1 and CDR2 from the germline V gene are SNHLY and FYNNEI. The ends were cut back, 2 bases at V and 1 base at J, with 11 bases in the middle. Study results and limitations: Memory subsets generally showed lower estimated richness than naive subsets.

At a deep level, the assay was run. Method: immunoSEQ multiplex PCR; TCRdb's copy keeps in-frame clones and lacks some. The sample lists about 2.4 million clones, roughly 93% seen once, with around 0.37% in the top ten. Note on this clone: Its specificity is unknown.

Sequencing was done on a sample of naive CD4+ T cells from PBMCs. Subset specified: CD45RA+ positively selected. The source is a man aged 18 to 35 in good health. Some clones in this sample may be carry-over from other donors' samples. This sequence joins TRBV2 and TRBJ2-5, with D perhaps matching TRBD2 (6 bases). The CDR3 loop reads CASSENGGAQETQYF. For the CDR3, the DNA is TGTGCCAGCAGTGAAAATGGAGGGGCCCAAGAGACCCAGTACTTC.